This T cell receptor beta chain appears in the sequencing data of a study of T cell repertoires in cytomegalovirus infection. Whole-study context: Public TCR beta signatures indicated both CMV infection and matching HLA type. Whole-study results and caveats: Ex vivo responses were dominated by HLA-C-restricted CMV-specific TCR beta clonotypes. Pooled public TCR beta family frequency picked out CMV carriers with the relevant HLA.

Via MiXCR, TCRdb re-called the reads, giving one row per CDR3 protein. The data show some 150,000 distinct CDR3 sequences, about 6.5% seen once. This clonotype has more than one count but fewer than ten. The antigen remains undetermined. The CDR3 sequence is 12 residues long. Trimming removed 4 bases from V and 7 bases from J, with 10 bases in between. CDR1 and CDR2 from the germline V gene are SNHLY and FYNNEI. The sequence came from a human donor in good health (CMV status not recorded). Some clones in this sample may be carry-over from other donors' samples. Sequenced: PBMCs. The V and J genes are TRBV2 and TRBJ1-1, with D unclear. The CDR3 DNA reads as TGTGCCAGCAGTGGAGAGGCAGATGAAGCTTTCTTT. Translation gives CASSGEADEAFF.